The sequence of this TCR beta chain was determined in a study of tumour-infiltrating T cells in Burkitt lymphoma. For the study at large: This cohort included all epidemiological subtypes of Burkitt lymphoma. Overall and progression-free survival were predicted by productive clonality.

This clone was picked up one time. What it binds is unknown. The CDR3 has 12 amino acids. Trimming stripped 7 bases from V and 7 bases from J, with 8 bases between. Germline V gene lookup returns CDR1 SGHTA and CDR2 FQGNSA. Regarding the study as a whole: Public clonotypes, several, appeared across numerous Burkitt lymphoma patients.

Here immunoSEQ multiplex PCR was the method, and the copy in TCRdb shows in-frame clones only, minus some. Of around 46,000 clones listed, roughly 31% are singletons. J is TRBJ2-6 and V is TRBV7-2, with D hard to call. The clonotype was recovered from a human donor with Burkitt lymphoma. Sequencing was carried out using tumor tissue. The CDR3 DNA reads as TGTGCCAGCACGTTAGACGCCAACGTCCTGACTTTC. The encoded protein is CASTLDANVLTF.